The 19 T cell receptor beta chains below come from one sample, sequenced in a study of blood T cell repertoires in COVID-19. Clones were sequenced by immunoSEQ multiplex PCR, and TCRdb holds only the in-frame ones, with some missing. The sample records about 99,000 clones, 87% being singletons. Sequencing was carried out using peripheral blood. Receptors were obtained from a man aged 45-65 years with acute or convalescent COVID-19.

The chain recombines TRBV6-5 with TRBJ2-7; 10 bases match TRBD2. The CDR3 covers 16 residues. J gave up 2 bases and V 4 bases, and 8 bases lay outside the gene matches. CDR1 MNHEY and CDR2 SVGAGI come from the germline V gene. CDR3 loop: CASSSFGLAVPYEQYF. CDR3 nucleotide sequence: TGTGCCAGCAGTTCCTTCGGACTAGCGGTTCCCTACGAGCAGTACTTC.

The CDR3 region is CASSSGTGSSYNEQFF. CDR3 nucleotide sequence: TGTGCCAGCAGCTCCGGGACAGGGAGCTCCTACAATGAGCAGTTCTTC. This chain connects TRBV5-6 to TRBJ2-1; 9 bases line up with TRBD1. V was clipped by 3 bases and J by 0 bases; unmatched bases: 4. The CDR3 has 16 amino acids. Germline V gives CDR1 SGHDT, CDR2 YYEEEE.

The rearrangement links TRBV2 to TRBJ2-1; 9 nucleotides align to TRBD2. CDR3 size: 14 residues. The germline gives CDR1 SNHLY, CDR2 FYNNEI. The J segment lost 3 bases and the V segment lost 8 bases, leaving 5 bases of the junction unmatched. CDR3 nucleotides: TGTGCCAGCGAAGCGGGAGGCATCTACAATGAGCAGTTCTTC. The encoded protein is CASEAGGIYNEQFF.

This clone appeared once. This chain uses TRBV9 with TRBJ2-4; tentatively, D is TRBD1 (5 bases). The CDR3 sequence is 14 residues long. Trimming cost V 2 bases and J 8 bases, with 14 bases left between them. The germline CDR1 and CDR2 sequences are SGDLS and YYNGEE. CDR3 sequence reads: CASSVSQGGYIQYF. CDR3 nucleotide sequence: TGTGCCAGCAGCGTCAGCCAGGGTGGGTACATTCAGTACTTC.

The gene calls are TRBV5-1 and TRBJ2-1; a possible D gene is TRBD1 (5 bases). In germline, CDR1 is SGHRS, CDR2 YFSETQ. The CDR3 is 13 amino acids. Trimming removed 4 bases from V and 5 bases from J, with 10 bases in between. The CDR3 sequence is CASSATVNNEQFF. DNA of the CDR3: TGCGCCAGCAGCGCGACAGTTAACAATGAGCAGTTCTTC.

This chain connects TRBV9 to TRBJ2-1; 14 nucleotides align to TRBD2. The CDR3 is 16 amino acids. Germline values: CDR1 SGDLS, CDR2 YYNGEE. V trimming: 4 bases; J trimming: 7 bases; junction bases outside the gene matches: 7. This CDR3 is CASSPRGTSGRNEQFF. CDR3 DNA: TGTGCCAGCAGCCCGAGGGGGACTAGCGGGAGAAATGAGCAGTTCTTC.

The chain has TRBV7-9 and TRBJ2-7; D possibly corresponds to TRBD2 (5 bases). Germline CDR1 SEHNR, CDR2 FQNEAQ (reference sequence). This CDR3 region has 15 residues. V lost 1 base and J 7 bases, leaving 17 bases between the germline ends. CDR3 amino acids: CASSLGSLGRGEQYF. CDR3 nucleotides: TGTGCCAGCAGCTTAGGGAGTCTGGGAAGAGGGGAGCAGTACTTC.

This chain links TRBV27 with TRBJ2-5, with 7 nucleotides matching TRBD2. Unmatched junction bases numbered 9, after V lost 5 bases and J lost 3 bases. The CDR3 has 15 amino acids. Germline loops: CDR1 MNHEY, CDR2 SMNVEV (reference sequence). The CDR3 sequence is CASSRAILAKETQYF. The CDR3 DNA is TGTGCCAGCAGTCGTGCGATACTAGCGAAAGAGACCCAGTACTTC.

The V call is TRBV6-5, the J call TRBJ2-1, with TRBD2 as a possible D gene (5 bases). V was clipped by 6 bases and J by 10 bases, with 19 bases between them. CDR3 length: 14 residues. Per the germline V gene, CDR1 is MNHEY and CDR2 is SVGAGI. The CDR3 here is CASSGLGWEGEQFF. CDR3 DNA sequence: TGTGCCAGCAGCGGACTGGGGTGGGAAGGAGAGCAGTTCTTC.

This clone was counted once. This chain connects TRBV15 to TRBJ2-3, with TRBD2 matching over 8 bases. V shed 3 bases, J shed 2 bases, and the junction held 7 bases outside the gene matches. The CDR3 totals 16 residues. Germline V CDR1 and CDR2: LNHNV, YYDKDF (reference sequence). Here the CDR3 reads CATSRTGGPSTDTQYF. DNA for the CDR3: TGTGCCACCAGCAGGACGGGAGGGCCTTCCACAGATACGCAGTATTTT.

The chain recombines TRBV2 with TRBJ2-7; D may be TRBD1 (6 bases). From germline, CDR1 is SNHLY and CDR2 FYNNEI. The V gene lost 5 bases and the J gene lost 1 base, with 12 bases spanning the gap. This CDR3 has 14 amino acids. CDR3 sequence (DNA): TGTGCCAGCAGTACAGGGCCCCCTTCCTACGAGCAGTACTTC. It yields the protein CASSTGPPSYEQYF.

J is TRBJ2-5 and V is TRBV7-2, with D hard to call. Trimming removed 2 bases at V and 5 bases at J, with 12 bases between. The CDR3 consists of 14 residues. Germline V gives CDR1 SGHTA, CDR2 FQGNSA. Here the CDR3 reads CASSLNSGVETQYF. The CDR3, as DNA: TGTGCCAGCAGCTTAAACTCAGGTGTGGAGACCCAGTACTTC. Supplemented by reference TRBV7-2 and TRBJ2-5, the full variable domain reads GAGVSQSPSNKVTEKGKDVELRCDPISGHTALYWYRQSLGQGLEFLIYFQGNSAPDKSGLPSDRFSAERTGGSVSTLTIQRTQQEDSAVYLCASSLNSGVETQYFGPGTRLLVL.

This chain joins TRBV29-1 and TRBJ2-5, with 7 bases matching TRBD1. V lost 6 bases and J lost 5; bases outside the gene matches: 18. The CDR3 sequence is 16 residues long. Germline-derived CDR1 and CDR2 are SQVTM and ANQGSEA. The CDR3 sequence is CSVAEAPGQYSETQYF. Here the CDR3 DNA reads TGCAGCGTCGCTGAAGCTCCGGGACAGTATTCGGAGACCCAGTACTTC. Drawing the rest from reference TRBV29-1 and TRBJ2-5, the complete variable domain is SAVISQKPSRDICQRGTSLTIQCQVDSQVTMMFWYRQQPGQSLTLIATANQGSEATYESGFVIDKFPISRPNLTFSTLTVSNMSPEDSSIYLCSVAEAPGQYSETQYFGPGTRLLVL.

This chain uses TRBV7-4 with TRBJ2-7, with 11 bases matching TRBD2. The CDR3 totals 22 residues. From germline, CDR1 is SGHVT and CDR2 SQSDAQ. V was pared by 3 bases and J by 4 bases, with 26 bases of the junction left unmatched. The CDR3 loop reads CASSFFEGGGLAVGFIIYEQYF. In nucleotides, the CDR3 is TGTGCCAGCAGCTTCTTTGAGGGTGGGGGACTAGCGGTCGGATTTATTATTTACGAGCAGTACTTC.

This chain joins TRBV24-1 and TRBJ2-7; unclear D gene. The CDR3 runs to 13 residues. Per germline, CDR1 KGHDR and CDR2 SFDVKD. Trimming took 7 bases from V and 0 from J, leaving 9 bases between them. For the CDR3, the DNA is TGTGCCACCAGCAGAGGCGCCTCCTACGAGCAGTACTTC. It is translated as CATSRGASYEQYF.

The chain employs TRBV5-6 and TRBJ2-1; 11 bases match TRBD1. Trimming took 5 bases from V and 8 from J; bases not matched to a gene: 12. This CDR3 is built from 16 residues. Germline CDR1 and CDR2: SGHDT and YYEEEE. This CDR3 is CASSRVGQGAVDEQFF. The DNA of the CDR3 is TGTGCCAGCAGTCGGGTAGGACAGGGGGCGGTGGATGAGCAGTTCTTC.

The rearrangement joins TRBV2 to TRBJ1-2, with 9 bases identical to TRBD1. The V gene end was trimmed by 2 bases and the J gene end by 7 bases; junction bases not matched to a gene: 8. This CDR3 has 15 amino acids. Per germline, CDR1 SNHLY and CDR2 FYNNEI. The chain's CDR3 is CASSEWRQGDGGYTF. The CDR3 DNA reads TGTGCCAGCAGTGAATGGCGACAGGGGGATGGTGGCTACACCTTC.

Concerning this clone: Compared with germline, one end of the junction differs, possibly owing to a read error. The rearrangement uses TRBV19 and TRBJ2-3; TRBD1 might be the D (6 bases). The CDR3 sequence is 14 residues long. In germline, CDR1 is LNHDA, CDR2 SQIVND (reference sequence). The CDR3 sequence: CASRSSLRQGPPTF. In DNA form, the CDR3 reads TGTGCCAGTAGGTCCAGCCTCCGGCAGGGGCCCCCCACTTTT.

The gene calls are TRBV5-1 and TRBJ1-1, with unresolved D. There are 13 residues in the CDR3. The V gene lost 0 bases and the J gene lost 1 base, with 4 bases spanning the gap. Germline V gene data show CDR1 as SGHRS and CDR2 as YFSETQ. The CDR3 DNA reads as TGCGCCAGCAGCTTGGCAGGGAACACTGAAGCTTTCTTT. Translating it yields CASSLAGNTEAFF.